This entry is about one TCR beta chain. Together with a sample-barcoded 5' primer, a J-beta primer mix was included in a second PCR lasting about 7 to 12 cycles. TCRdb called the 5' RACE reads again in MiXCR, with one record for every CDR3 protein. The table includes about 1,400,000 distinct CDR3 sequences, roughly 45% detected once. This record comes from a study of blood T cells in healthy people across ages. The receptor's source is a woman between 18 and 30 years old in good health. The specimen was blood.

The CDR3 spells CSARPPQSYNSPLHF. The CDR3 DNA sequence: TGCAGTGCCAGACCGCCCCAGTCCTATAATTCACCCCTCCACTTT. J is TRBJ1-6 and V is TRBV20-1, with D uncertain. This CDR3 has 15 residues. Germline V gene sequence: CDR1 DFQATT, CDR2 SNEGSKA (reference sequence). V was shortened by 6 bases and J by 1 base, with 13 bases between the two germline ends.